This passage covers 30 T cell receptor beta chains from one sample sequenced in a study of shared clonotypes between healthy human individuals (dated by TCRdb to about 2020). Library preparation used the immunoSEQ multiplex PCR assay. The table comes from immuneACCESS by way of TCRdb, which keeps in-frame sequences with V and J called. Part of the clones is missing from these tables; in studies checked, under half for an unresolved V gene and the rest for unknown reasons. This sample holds hundreds of thousands of clones; about 74% were observed only once. Of the sample, around 1.6% is held by the ten largest clones. Sequenced input: memory CD4+ T cells sorted from blood. The cell subset or site label corresponds to: CD45RA-negative fraction. These receptors were obtained from a woman aged 25 to 39 in good health.

The chain recombines TRBV19 with TRBJ2-1, with D maybe TRBD1 (5 bases). The CDR3 totals 17 residues. The germline V and J ends were trimmed by 1 base and 0 bases, with 13 bases remaining between them. Germline CDR1 and CDR2: LNHDA and SQIVND (reference sequence). The CDR3: CASSIAKDSSSYNEQFF. CDR3 nucleotide sequence: TGTGCCAGTAGTATAGCTAAAGACAGCAGCTCCTACAATGAGCAGTTCTTC. Using reference TRBV19 and TRBJ2-1 for the parts outside the CDR3, the full variable domain is DGGITQSPKYLFRKEGQNVTLSCEQNLNHDAMYWYRQDPGQGLRLIYYSQIVNDFQKGDIAEGYSVSREKKESFPLTVTSAQKNPTAFYLCASSIAKDSSSYNEQFFGPGTRLTVL.

This clone was detected once. The genes are TRBV5-1 and TRBJ2-5, with 7 bases aligning to TRBD2. The CDR3 loop spans 15 amino acids. Trimming at V came to 1 base and at J to 2 bases, leaving 5 bases not matched to a gene. Germline values: CDR1 SGHRS, CDR2 YFSETQ. The CDR3 loop is CASSLMASGQETQYF. The DNA of the CDR3 is TGCGCCAGCAGCTTGATGGCTAGCGGTCAAGAGACCCAGTACTTC.

This clone showed up just once. The rearrangement uses TRBV5-4 and TRBJ2-5; possibly TRBD1 or TRBD2 for D (5 bases each). Germline loops: CDR1 SGHNT, CDR2 YYREEE (reference sequence). Trimming left V 3 bases short and J 3 bases short, with 12 bases between. This CDR3 comprises 14 residues. The CDR3 loop is CASSSTGTKETQYF. The CDR3 nucleotides are TGTGCCAGCAGCTCAACCGGGACGAAAGAGACCCAGTACTTC.

This chain connects TRBV14 to TRBJ2-3; D is unresolved. This CDR3 has 11 residues. Looked up from germline, CDR1 is SGHDN and CDR2 is FVKESK. V was clipped by 1 base and J by 10 bases, with 6 bases between them. This CDR3 reads CASSQVSAQYF. CDR3 DNA: TGTGCCAGCAGCCAAGTGTCGGCGCAGTATTTT.

The rearrangement links TRBV6-1 to TRBJ2-5; a weak D match, TRBD2 (7 bases). Germline V lookup: CDR1 MNHNS, CDR2 SASEGT. The CDR3 runs to 15 residues. Trimming took off 1 base at V and 2 bases at J, with 11 bases between the two ends. CDR3: CASSEVGGAQETQYF. CDR3 bases: TGTGCCAGCAGTGAAGTGGGGGGGGCGCAAGAGACCCAGTACTTC.

The chain employs TRBV19 and TRBJ2-2; TRBD1 might be the D (6 bases). Trimming pared 7 bases from V and 1 base from J, leaving 10 bases between. The CDR3 runs 14 residues. The germline V gene has CDR1 LNHDA and CDR2 SQIVND (reference sequence). Here the CDR3 DNA reads TGTGCCAGTAAACCGGGACAGAACACCGGGGAGCTGTTTTTT. Amino acid sequence: CASKPGQNTGELFF.

This clone was counted a few times. This likely stems from a read error, as it lies one base from a far larger clone. This chain joins TRBV7-6 and TRBJ1-5; D remains unclear. CDR3 size: 12 residues. The V end lost 0 bases, the J end lost 4 bases, and 1 base lay between the germline ends. CDR1 is SGHVS, CDR2 FNYEAQ, per germline. The CDR3 nucleotides are TGTGCCAGCAGCTTAGCGAATCAGCCCCAGCATTTT. Encoded protein: CASSLANQPQHF.

Comment on this clone: In the same sample, other DNA sequences code for this CDR3. The chain has TRBV28 and TRBJ2-7; 10 bases agree with TRBD1. The germline gives CDR1 MDHEN, CDR2 SYDVKM. This CDR3 has 15 amino acids. V lost 6 bases to trimming and J lost 4 bases; unmatched junction nucleotides: 9. CDR3 sequence reads: CASSYPGQGFYEQYF. The DNA of the CDR3 is TGTGCCAGCAGCTATCCGGGACAGGGGTTTTACGAGCAGTACTTC.

This clone was counted a few times. This chain links TRBV6-6 with TRBJ2-5; TRBD2 is a possible D gene (5 bases). Per the germline V gene, CDR1 is MNHNY and CDR2 is SVGAGI (reference sequence). The V end was cut by 4 bases, the J end by 5 bases, with 20 bases between. The CDR3 is made up of 16 amino acids. The CDR3, as DNA: TGTGCCAGCAGTTCCGCTTCGGGAAGGGTCGATGAGACCCAGTACTTC. Translation: CASSSASGRVDETQYF.

V usage is TRBV19 and J usage is TRBJ1-1; 7 nucleotides agree with TRBD1. The CDR3 runs to 13 residues. Germline CDR1 is LNHDA and CDR2 is SQIVND (reference sequence). V lost 7 bases, J lost 5 bases, and 7 bases stayed unmatched. CDR3 DNA sequence: TGTGCCAGTATGCGGACAGGCAGGACTGAAGCTTTCTTT. Translated, it gives CASMRTGRTEAFF.

The chain combines TRBV5-5 with TRBJ2-5; 7 nucleotides align to TRBD2. V gave up 2 bases and J gave up 4 bases; unmatched junction bases: 8. CDR1 is SGHKS, CDR2 YYEKEE, per germline (reference sequence). The CDR3 length is 15 residues. The CDR3 is CASSLTSERGETQYF. In DNA, the CDR3 is TGTGCCAGCAGCTTAACTAGCGAGAGAGGAGAGACCCAGTACTTC. Full variable domain (remainder filled in from reference TRBV5-5 and TRBJ2-5): DAGVTQSPTHLIKTRGQQVTLRCSPISGHKSVSWYQQVLGQGPQFIFQYYEKEERGRGNFPDRFSARQFPNYSSELNVNALLLGDSALYLCASSLTSERGETQYFGPGTRLLVL.

The rearrangement links TRBV11-2 to TRBJ1-5; maybe TRBD1 (6 bases). The ends were cut back, 5 bases at V and 5 bases at J, with 7 bases in the middle. CDR1 is SGHAT and CDR2 is FQNNGV in the germline V gene. The CDR3 extends over 12 amino acids. The CDR3 is CASSTGYQPQHF. For the CDR3, the DNA is TGTGCCAGCAGCACAGGGTATCAGCCCCAGCATTTT.

For the CDR3, the DNA is TGTGCCAGCGGAACAGGTATTGAGGAAAAACTGTTTTTT. Translating it yields CASGTGIEEKLFF. The rearrangement links TRBV28 to TRBJ1-4, with D possibly being TRBD1 (5 bases). Germline values: CDR1 MDHEN, CDR2 SYDVKM. The V and J ends lost 8 bases and 8 bases respectively, with 15 bases between them. This CDR3 spans 13 amino acids.

V and J are TRBV5-1 and TRBJ2-7; D remains ambiguous. Germline V CDR1 and CDR2: SGHRS, YFSETQ. V lost 3 bases, J lost 3 bases, and 19 bases lay in between. This CDR3 has 16 amino acids. CDR3 bases: TGCGCCAGCAGCTGGACGCCGGGTGGGGTGAACTACGAGCAGTACTTC. Translation gives CASSWTPGGVNYEQYF.

This clone showed up just a few times. The chain carries TRBV11-2 and TRBJ2-2; D not certain. V shed 6 bases and J shed 4 bases, with 18 bases lying between them. CDR3 length equals 16 residues. From germline, CDR1 is SGHAT and CDR2 FQNNGV. The DNA of the CDR3 is TGTGCCAGCAGTTCCCTTCTAGGCCCTTCCACCGGGGAGCTGTTTTTT. Translating gives CASSSLLGPSTGELFF.

The genes are TRBV28 and TRBJ1-2; TRBD1 might be the D (5 bases). V lost 5 bases to trimming and J lost 4 bases, with 14 bases between them. Germline CDR1 reads MDHEN; CDR2 reads SYDVKM. This CDR3 comprises 14 residues. CDR3 nucleotide sequence: TGTGCCAGCAGTGACCAGGGAGAACTCTATGGCTACACCTTC. This encodes CASSDQGELYGYTF.

The chain couples TRBV5-1 to TRBJ1-1, with a tentative D call TRBD1 (6 bases). The V end was cut by 6 bases, the J end by 1 base, with 19 bases between. The CDR3 extends over 16 amino acids. Germline-derived CDR1 and CDR2 are SGHRS and YFSETQ. The CDR3 nucleotides read TGCGCCAGCACTAGTATCCCCGGGACACCGAACACTGAAGCTTTCTTT. It translates to CASTSIPGTPNTEAFF.

The V gene is TRBV14, the J gene TRBJ1-1; 7 nucleotides align to TRBD1. CDR1 SGHDN and CDR2 FVKESK come from the germline V gene. The CDR3 runs 21 residues. J lost 8 bases, V lost 1 base, and 28 bases had no gene match. This CDR3 reads CASSQVRAAPQGPRPSEEAFF. CDR3 sequence (DNA): TGTGCCAGCAGCCAAGTCCGCGCCGCTCCACAGGGGCCGCGGCCCTCTGAGGAAGCTTTCTTT.

Only a few counts were recorded for this clone. In the same sample, other DNA sequences code for this CDR3. The V gene is TRBV5-1, the J gene TRBJ1-4; D is possibly TRBD1 (6 bases). The length of the CDR3 is 13 residues. In germline, CDR1 is SGHRS, CDR2 YFSETQ. The V end was cut by 4 bases, the J end by 8 bases, with 12 bases between. CDR3 sequence: CASSPGGGEKLFF. CDR3 in DNA: TGCGCCAGCAGCCCCGGCGGGGGCGAAAAACTGTTTTTT.

This chain links TRBV30 with TRBJ2-1; the D gene is possibly TRBD2 (6 bases). This CDR3 has 13 residues. Between the trimmed V and J ends, which lost 2 bases and 6 bases, there was a span of 11 bases. The germline V gene has CDR1 GTSNPN and CDR2 SVGIG (reference sequence). The CDR3 DNA is TGTGCCTGGAGTCCGGGAGAGCCCAATGAGCAGTTCTTC. As protein: CAWSPGEPNEQFF.

This clone was observed once. The chain employs TRBV6-5 and TRBJ2-7; D is possibly TRBD2 (6 bases). Trimming left V 8 bases short and J 5 bases short, with 22 bases between. The CDR3 loop spans 15 amino acids. Germline CDR1 and CDR2: MNHEY and SVGAGI. The CDR3 protein is CASADDASAPHEQYF. Here the CDR3 DNA reads TGTGCCAGCGCCGACGATGCTAGCGCCCCCCACGAGCAGTACTTC.

V is TRBV28 and J is TRBJ2-3; no definite D call. In germline, CDR1 is MDHEN, CDR2 SYDVKM. Trimming stripped 5 bases from V and 4 bases from J, with 13 bases between. This CDR3 is 14 amino acids long. CDR3 sequence: CASSASRRADTQYF. CDR3 nucleotides: TGTGCCAGCAGTGCCTCTCGGAGAGCAGATACGCAGTATTTT.

The chain couples TRBV19 to TRBJ1-2; the D is unclear. The CDR3 is 11 residues long. CDR1 and CDR2 from the germline V gene are LNHDA and SQIVND (reference sequence). Deletions cut 11 bases from V and 8 bases from J, with 15 bases between. CDR3 DNA: TGTGCCTGCTCGGAGAGAGGAGGCTACACCTTC. Protein product: CACSERGGYTF.

The CDR3 nucleotides are TGTGCCTGGAGTGTAGAAAGCCTGGAGCAGTACTTC. Its translation is CAWSVESLEQYF. The chain carries TRBV30 and TRBJ2-7; no clear D. Germline lookup yields CDR1 GTSNPN and CDR2 SVGIG (reference sequence). This CDR3 has 12 amino acids. V dropped 0 bases and J dropped 7 bases, with 10 bases sitting between them.

This clone was counted only a few times. This rearrangement joins TRBV4-1 to TRBJ1-1, with D possibly TRBD1 on 6 matching bases. Germline assignment: CDR1 MGHRA and CDR2 YSYEKL. Trimming left V 3 bases short and J 5 bases short, with 13 bases between. The CDR3 contains 14 residues. Written as DNA, the CDR3 is TGCGCCAGCAGCCATCCTGGGGGCAGGACTGAAGCTTTCTTT. Protein product: CASSHPGGRTEAFF.

The chain couples TRBV5-5 to TRBJ2-5; 8 bases align to TRBD1. The CDR3 spans 14 residues. Unmatched junction bases numbered 7, after V lost 4 bases and J lost 5 bases. Germline V gene sequence: CDR1 SGHKS, CDR2 YYEKEE (reference sequence). CDR3 sequence: CASSRTGREETQYF. The CDR3 nucleotides are TGTGCCAGCAGCCGGACAGGGCGTGAGGAGACCCAGTACTTC.

The genes are TRBV5-5 and TRBJ2-3, with a weak D call TRBD2 (5 bases). Trimming took off 3 bases at V and 4 bases at J, with 12 bases between the two ends. The CDR3 is 14 amino acids. From germline, CDR1 is SGHKS and CDR2 YYEKEE (reference sequence). The CDR3 spells CASSWESGADTQYF. The CDR3 DNA reads TGTGCCAGCAGCTGGGAGTCAGGAGCAGATACGCAGTATTTT.

The CDR3 spells CASSQDTRGANQPQHF. The CDR3 DNA is TGTGCCAGCAGCCAGGACACCCGGGGGGCGAATCAGCCCCAGCATTTT. The genes are TRBV28 and TRBJ1-5, with a possible D match to TRBD1 (6 bases). The CDR3 is 16 residues long. The germline V and J ends were trimmed by 6 bases and 4 bases, with 19 bases remaining between them. Looked up from germline, CDR1 is MDHEN and CDR2 is SYDVKM.

The V call is TRBV19, the J call TRBJ1-5, with 8 bases aligning to TRBD1. J was trimmed by 6 bases and V by 1 base; bases with no gene match: 8. The CDR3 loop spans 16 amino acids. CDR1 is LNHDA and CDR2 is SQIVND in the germline V gene (reference sequence). The CDR3, as DNA: TGTGCCAGTAGTATAGGGGGACAGGCCGGCGGTCAGCCCCAGCATTTT. Its translation is CASSIGGQAGGQPQHF. Full variable domain (remainder filled in from reference TRBV19 and TRBJ1-5): DGGITQSPKYLFRKEGQNVTLSCEQNLNHDAMYWYRQDPGQGLRLIYYSQIVNDFQKGDIAEGYSVSREKKESFPLTVTSAQKNPTAFYLCASSIGGQAGGQPQHFGDGTRLSIL.

The chain has TRBV7-6 and TRBJ1-5; perhaps TRBD1 as D (6 bases). The germline V gene encodes CDR1 SGHVS and CDR2 FNYEAQ. The CDR3 sequence is 14 residues long. V was clipped by 3 bases and J by 4 bases, with 10 bases between them. The CDR3 sequence is CASSLETGNQPQHF. The CDR3 DNA reads TGTGCCAGCAGCTTGGAGACAGGTAATCAGCCCCAGCATTTT.